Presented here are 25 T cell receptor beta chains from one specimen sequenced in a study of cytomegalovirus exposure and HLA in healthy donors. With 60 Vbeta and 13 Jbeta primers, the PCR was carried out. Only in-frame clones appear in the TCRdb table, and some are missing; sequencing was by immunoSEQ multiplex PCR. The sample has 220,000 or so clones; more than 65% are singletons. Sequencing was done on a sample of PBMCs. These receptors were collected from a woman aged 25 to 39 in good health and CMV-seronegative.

This CDR3 is CASSWGPGELFF. The CDR3, as DNA: TGTGCCAGCAGTTGGGGGCCCGGGGAGCTGTTTTTT. This chain links TRBV6-5 with TRBJ2-2, with D possibly being TRBD1 (6 bases). Trimming stripped 4 bases from V and 6 bases from J, with 6 bases between. Per germline, CDR1 MNHEY and CDR2 SVGAGI. The CDR3 is made up of 12 amino acids.

CDR3 nucleotide sequence: TGTGCCAGCGGGACAGCACAGAGGGAAGCTTTCTTT. Amino acids: CASGTAQREAFF. The rearrangement joins TRBV19 to TRBJ1-1; 7 bases map to TRBD1. Germline CDR1 LNHDA, CDR2 SQIVND (reference sequence). The length of the CDR3 is 12 residues. V was pared by 9 bases and J by 8 bases, with 9 bases of the junction left unmatched.

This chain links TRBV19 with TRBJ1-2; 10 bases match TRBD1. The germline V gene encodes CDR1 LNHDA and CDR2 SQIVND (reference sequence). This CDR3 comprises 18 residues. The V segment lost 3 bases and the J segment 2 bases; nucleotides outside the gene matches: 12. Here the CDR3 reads CASSIHPDRGAPNYGYTF. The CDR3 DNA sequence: TGTGCCAGTAGTATCCACCCGGACAGGGGGGCGCCCAACTATGGCTACACCTTC.

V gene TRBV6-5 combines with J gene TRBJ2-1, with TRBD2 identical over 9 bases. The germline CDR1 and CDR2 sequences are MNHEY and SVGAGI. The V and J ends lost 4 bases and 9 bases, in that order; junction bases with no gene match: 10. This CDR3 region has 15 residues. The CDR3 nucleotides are TGTGCCAGCAGTTCCCCCGCGGGGGGGCTAGGTGAGCAGTTCTTC. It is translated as CASSSPAGGLGEQFF.

The CDR3 loop is CASSFFQRAANNSPLHF. The CDR3 nucleotides read TGCGCCAGCAGCTTTTTCCAGCGGGCAGCTAATAATTCACCCCTCCACTTT. V gene TRBV5-1 combines with J gene TRBJ1-6; no clear D. Trimming left V 2 bases short and J 5 bases short, with 17 bases between. This CDR3 spans 17 amino acids. Germline assignment: CDR1 SGHRS and CDR2 YFSETQ.

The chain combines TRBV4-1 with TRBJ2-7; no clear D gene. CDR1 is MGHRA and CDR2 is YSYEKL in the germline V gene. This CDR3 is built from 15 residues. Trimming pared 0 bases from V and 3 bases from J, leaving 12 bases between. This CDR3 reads CASSQDRNRLYEQYF. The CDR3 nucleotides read TGCGCCAGCAGCCAAGATAGGAATAGACTCTACGAGCAGTACTTC.

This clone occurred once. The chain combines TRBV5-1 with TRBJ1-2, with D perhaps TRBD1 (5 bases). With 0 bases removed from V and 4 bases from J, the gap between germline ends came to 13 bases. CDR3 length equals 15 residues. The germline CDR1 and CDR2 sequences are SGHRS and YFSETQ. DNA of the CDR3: TGCGCCAGCAGCTTGGCAGGGTTCCTTACCTATGGCTACACCTTC. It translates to CASSLAGFLTYGYTF.

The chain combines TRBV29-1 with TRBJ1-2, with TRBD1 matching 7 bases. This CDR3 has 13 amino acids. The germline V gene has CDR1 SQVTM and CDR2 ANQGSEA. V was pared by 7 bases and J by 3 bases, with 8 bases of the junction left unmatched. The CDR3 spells CSGGQPSDYGYTF. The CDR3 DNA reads TGCAGCGGGGGACAGCCTTCGGACTATGGCTACACCTTC.

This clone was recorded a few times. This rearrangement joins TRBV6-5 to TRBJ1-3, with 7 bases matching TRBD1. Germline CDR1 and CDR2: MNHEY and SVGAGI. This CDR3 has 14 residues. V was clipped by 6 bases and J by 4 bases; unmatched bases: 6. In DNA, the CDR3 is TGTGCCAGCAGCCACAGGGGTGAGGGAAACACCATATATTTT. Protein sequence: CASSHRGEGNTIYF.

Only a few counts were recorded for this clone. CDR3 protein: CSVEEVAKETQYF. The CDR3 bases are TGCAGCGTTGAGGAGGTAGCCAAAGAGACCCAGTACTTC. The chain joins TRBV29-1 to TRBJ2-5; possible D gene TRBD2, 5 bases. CDR1 and CDR2 from the germline V gene are SQVTM and ANQGSEA. Deletions cut 3 bases from V and 3 bases from J, with 11 bases between. CDR3 length: 13 amino acids.

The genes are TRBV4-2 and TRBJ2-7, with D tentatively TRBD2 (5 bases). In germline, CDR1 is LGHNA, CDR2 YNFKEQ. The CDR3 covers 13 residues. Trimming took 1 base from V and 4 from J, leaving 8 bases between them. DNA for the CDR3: TGTGCCAGCAGCCAAGGACTAAAGTACGAGCAGTACTTC. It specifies CASSQGLKYEQYF.

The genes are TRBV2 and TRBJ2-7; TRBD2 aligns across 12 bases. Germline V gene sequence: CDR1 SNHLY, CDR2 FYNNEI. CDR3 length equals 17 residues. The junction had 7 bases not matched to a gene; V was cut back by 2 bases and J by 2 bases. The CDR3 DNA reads TGTGCCAGCAGTGAACCGTTGGGACTAGCGGGTCCCTACGAGCAGTACTTC. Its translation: CASSEPLGLAGPYEQYF.

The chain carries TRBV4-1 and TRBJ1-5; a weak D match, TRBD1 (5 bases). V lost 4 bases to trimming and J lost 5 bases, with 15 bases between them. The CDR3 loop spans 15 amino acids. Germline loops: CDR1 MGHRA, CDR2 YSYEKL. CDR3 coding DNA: TGCGCCAGCAGCCCCACGGGGACTCTCGATCAGCCCCAGCATTTT. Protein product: CASSPTGTLDQPQHF.

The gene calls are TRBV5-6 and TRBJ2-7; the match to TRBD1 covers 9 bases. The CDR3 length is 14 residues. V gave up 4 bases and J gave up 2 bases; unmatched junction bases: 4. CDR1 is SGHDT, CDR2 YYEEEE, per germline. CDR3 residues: CASSHGQGPYEQYF. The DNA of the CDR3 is TGTGCCAGCAGCCACGGACAGGGGCCCTACGAGCAGTACTTC.

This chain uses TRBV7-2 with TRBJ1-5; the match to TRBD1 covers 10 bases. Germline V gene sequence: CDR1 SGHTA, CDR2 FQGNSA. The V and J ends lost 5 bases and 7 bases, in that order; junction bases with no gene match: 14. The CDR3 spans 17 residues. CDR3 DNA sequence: TGTGCCAGCAGCCCCCACGGGCGGGGGACAGGGGTACAGCCCCAGCATTTT. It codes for CASSPHGRGTGVQPQHF.

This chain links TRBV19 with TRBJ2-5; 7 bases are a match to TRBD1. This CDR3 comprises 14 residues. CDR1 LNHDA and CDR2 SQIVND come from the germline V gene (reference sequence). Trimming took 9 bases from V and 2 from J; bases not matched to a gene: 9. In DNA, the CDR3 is TGTGCCAGCCACTCCACAGGGGTACAAGAGACCCAGTACTTC. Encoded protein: CASHSTGVQETQYF.

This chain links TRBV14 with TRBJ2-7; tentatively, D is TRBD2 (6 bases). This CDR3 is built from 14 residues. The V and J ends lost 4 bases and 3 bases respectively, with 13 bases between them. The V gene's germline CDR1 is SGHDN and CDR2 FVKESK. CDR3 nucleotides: TGTGCCAGCAGCCCTTTTACGGGGGACTACGAGCAGTACTTC. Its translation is CASSPFTGDYEQYF.

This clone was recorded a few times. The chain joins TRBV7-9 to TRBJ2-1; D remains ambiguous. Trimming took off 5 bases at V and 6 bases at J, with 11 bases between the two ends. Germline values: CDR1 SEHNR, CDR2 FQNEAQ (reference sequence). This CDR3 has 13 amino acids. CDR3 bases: TGTGCCAGCAGCCCCCCGAGAGTCAATGAGCAGTTCTTC. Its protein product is CASSPPRVNEQFF.

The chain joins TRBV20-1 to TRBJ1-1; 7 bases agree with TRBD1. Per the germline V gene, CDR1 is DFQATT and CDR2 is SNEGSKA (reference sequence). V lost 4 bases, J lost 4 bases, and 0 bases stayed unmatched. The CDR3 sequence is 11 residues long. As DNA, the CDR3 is TGCAGTGCTACAGGGGGCACTGAAGCTTTCTTT. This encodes CSATGGTEAFF.

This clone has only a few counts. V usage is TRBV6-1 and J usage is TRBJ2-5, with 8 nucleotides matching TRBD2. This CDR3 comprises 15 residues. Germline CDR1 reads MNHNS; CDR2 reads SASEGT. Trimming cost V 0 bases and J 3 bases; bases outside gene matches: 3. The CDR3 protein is CASSEAIAGKETQYF. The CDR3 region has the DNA TGTGCCAGCAGTGAAGCGATAGCGGGGAAAGAGACCCAGTACTTC.

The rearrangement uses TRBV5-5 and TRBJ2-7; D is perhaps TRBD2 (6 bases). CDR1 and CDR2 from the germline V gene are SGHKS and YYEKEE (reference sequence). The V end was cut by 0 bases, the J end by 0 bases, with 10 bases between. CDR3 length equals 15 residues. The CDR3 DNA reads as TGTGCCAGCAGCTTGGAGGCGGGACGCTCCTACGAGCAGTACTTC. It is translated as CASSLEAGRSYEQYF. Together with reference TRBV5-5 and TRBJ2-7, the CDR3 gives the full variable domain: DAGVTQSPTHLIKTRGQQVTLRCSPISGHKSVSWYQQVLGQGPQFIFQYYEKEERGRGNFPDRFSARQFPNYSSELNVNALLLGDSALYLCASSLEAGRSYEQYFGPGTRLTVT.

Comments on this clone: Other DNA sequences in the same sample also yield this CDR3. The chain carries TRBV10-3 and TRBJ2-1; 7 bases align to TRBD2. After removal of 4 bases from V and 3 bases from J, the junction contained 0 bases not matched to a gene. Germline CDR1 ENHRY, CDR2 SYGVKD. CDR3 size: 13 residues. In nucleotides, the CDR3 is TGTGCCATCAGTGGCGGGAGCTACAATGAGCAGTTCTTC. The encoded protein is CAISGGSYNEQFF.

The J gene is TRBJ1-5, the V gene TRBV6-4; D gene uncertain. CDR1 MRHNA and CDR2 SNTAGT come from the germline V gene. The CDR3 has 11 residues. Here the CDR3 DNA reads TGTGGACAATTTAGCAATCAGCCCCAGCATTTT. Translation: CGQFSNQPQHF.

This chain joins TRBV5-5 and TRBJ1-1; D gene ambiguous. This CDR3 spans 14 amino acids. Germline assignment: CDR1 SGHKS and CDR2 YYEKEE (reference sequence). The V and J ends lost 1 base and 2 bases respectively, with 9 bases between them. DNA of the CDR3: TGTGCCAGCAGCTTGAGCCGGGGAAACACTGAAGCTTTCTTT. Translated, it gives CASSLSRGNTEAFF.

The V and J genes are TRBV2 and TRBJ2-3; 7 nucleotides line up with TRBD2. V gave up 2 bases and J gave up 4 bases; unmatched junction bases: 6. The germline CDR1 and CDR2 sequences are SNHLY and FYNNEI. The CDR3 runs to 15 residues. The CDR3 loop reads CASSESAGRADTQYF. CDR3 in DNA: TGTGCCAGCAGTGAATCGGCAGGGAGGGCAGATACGCAGTATTTT.